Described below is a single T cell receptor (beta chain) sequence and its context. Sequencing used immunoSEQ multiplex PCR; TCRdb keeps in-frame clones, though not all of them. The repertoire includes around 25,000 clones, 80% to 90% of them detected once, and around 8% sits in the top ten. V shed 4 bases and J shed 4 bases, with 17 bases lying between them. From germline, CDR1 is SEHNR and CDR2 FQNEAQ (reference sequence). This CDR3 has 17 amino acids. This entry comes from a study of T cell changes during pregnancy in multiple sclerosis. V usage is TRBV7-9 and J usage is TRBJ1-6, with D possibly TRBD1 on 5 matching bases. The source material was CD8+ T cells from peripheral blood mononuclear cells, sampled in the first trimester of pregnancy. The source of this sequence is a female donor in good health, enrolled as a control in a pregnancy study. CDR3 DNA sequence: TGTGCCAGCAGCTCGGACATCGGGGGGATTTATAATTCACCCCTCCACTTT. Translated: CASSSDIGGIYNSPLHF.